These 5 T cell receptor beta chains were all obtained from the same sample, sequenced in a study of T-cell reconstitution after alpha-beta-depleted transplantation in children listed by TCRdb under 2016. The sample's time point, from its label and the paper: day 60 (about 2 months) after transplantation. The treatment or condition label on this specimen signifies: allogeneic hematopoietic cell transplantation with graft depleted of TCRalphabeta T cells and CD19 B cells. Libraries were built with PCR. TCRdb shows the sequencer as Illumina HiSeq 2500. To normalize quantification of the TCRbeta repertoire, the TCR libraries were built with molecular barcoding that relied on unique molecular identifiers. TCRdb trimmed the raw reads at Q25, called clones with MiXCR and kept productive beta chains. Rows are unified per CDR3 protein, each entry keeping the most common DNA and genes. This sample lists tens of thousands of distinct CDR3 sequences; 18% were detected once. The ten largest make up around 38% of the sample.

The sample was PBMCs, mostly from graft donor cells, taken 60 days after TCRalphabeta/CD19-depleted stem cell transplant. The receptors come from a male patient between 2 and 10 years old who had a stem cell transplant for acute lymphoblastic leukemia, so the T cells may come from the graft donor.

In its sample, this clonotype was seen many times. CDR3 sequence (DNA): TGTGCCAGCAGCTTCACAGATACGCAGTATTTT. Translated: CASSFTDTQYF. V is TRBV7-9 and J is TRBJ2-3; no reliable D call. This CDR3 contains 11 residues. Per germline, CDR1 SEHNR and CDR2 FQNEAQ (reference sequence). Trimming shortened V by 3 bases and J by 2 bases, and 0 bases separated the two germline ends.

The chain couples TRBV6-5 to TRBJ1-2; TRBD1 aligns across 8 bases. This CDR3 contains 16 residues. Unmatched junction bases numbered 8, after V lost 2 bases and J lost 3 bases. Germline values: CDR1 MNHEY, CDR2 SVGAGI. DNA for the CDR3: TGTGCCAGCAGTTACGGGACAGGAGCAGCGTACTATGGCTACACCTTC. As protein: CASSYGTGAAYYGYTF.

The table lists this clonotype with a few counts. The chain combines TRBV20-1 with TRBJ2-3, with D possibly being TRBD2 (6 bases). The V end was cut by 1 base, the J end by 5 bases, with 25 bases between. CDR3 size: 18 residues. The germline V gene encodes CDR1 DFQATT and CDR2 SNEGSKA (reference sequence). In nucleotides, the CDR3 is TGCAGTGCTAGAGTATCAGGGCGCGGGACCCTACGGGGAGATACGCAGTATTTT. Translated: CSARVSGRGTLRGDTQYF.

This clonotype has a handful of counts. The chain links TRBV19 to TRBJ2-7, with 9 positions matching TRBD2. The CDR3 has 15 amino acids. Looked up from germline, CDR1 is LNHDA and CDR2 is SQIVND (reference sequence). Losses at the gene ends were 6 bases for V and 0 bases for J; bases not matched to a gene: 6. CDR3 DNA: TGTGCCAGTAGAAAGGGGACTAGCAACTCCTACGAGCAGTACTTC. The encoded protein is CASRKGTSNSYEQYF.

This chain uses TRBV20-1 with TRBJ1-2; D is perhaps TRBD1 (6 bases). V was shortened by 5 bases and J by 8 bases, with 12 bases between the two germline ends. Looked up from germline, CDR1 is DFQATT and CDR2 is SNEGSKA (reference sequence). This CDR3 is built from 11 residues. In nucleotides, the CDR3 is TGCAGTGCTGGATCAGGGGTCGGCTACACCTTC. Residues: CSAGSGVGYTF.